The 26 T cell receptor beta chains presented below share a single source sample, sequenced in a study of blood T cell repertoires in COVID-19. Only in-frame clones appear in the TCRdb table, and some are missing; sequencing was by immunoSEQ multiplex PCR. The repertoire has 260,000 or so clones, roughly 86% of them found once; the top ten carry over 0.55%. Sequencing used peripheral blood. Source of these receptors: a human donor in a cohort sampled during active COVID-19.

The V gene is TRBV13, the J gene TRBJ2-5; TRBD1 agrees at 7 bases. The germline V gene has CDR1 PRHDT and CDR2 FYEKMQ (reference sequence). With 5 bases clipped from V and 0 bases from J, the junction kept 6 bases outside the gene matches. This CDR3 comprises 15 residues. CDR3 amino acids: CASSNPGQDQETQYF. Here the CDR3 DNA reads TGTGCCAGCAGCAACCCCGGACAGGACCAAGAGACCCAGTACTTC.

Of note for this clone: A junction end diverges from the germline sequence, so it may reflect a read error. The chain employs TRBV19 and TRBJ2-7; the match to TRBD1 covers 9 bases. The CDR3 is 11 amino acids. CDR1 is LNHDA and CDR2 is SQIVND in the germline V gene (reference sequence). The CDR3 coding sequence is TGTGCCAGTAGTCTCGGGACAGGGCTTTCTTTC. Protein product: CASSLGTGLSF.

J is TRBJ2-1 and V is TRBV28; D is perhaps TRBD1 (5 bases). Per germline, CDR1 MDHEN and CDR2 SYDVKM. The CDR3 has 13 amino acids. Between the trimmed V and J ends, which lost 10 bases and 7 bases, there was a span of 17 bases. CDR3 in amino acids: CATRQNRGNEQFF. The DNA of the CDR3 is TGTGCCACCCGACAGAACCGAGGAAATGAGCAGTTCTTC.

The chain combines TRBV30 with TRBJ1-2; no reliable D call. CDR1 and CDR2 from the germline V gene are GTSNPN and SVGIG (reference sequence). The CDR3 has 12 amino acids. V was cut by 2 bases and J by 6 bases, with 10 bases left in between. CDR3 in amino acids: CAWSIGRHGYTF. CDR3 sequence (DNA): TGTGCCTGGAGTATCGGGAGACATGGCTACACCTTC.

The CDR3: CASSLLSGANVLTF. CDR3 nucleotide sequence: TGTGCCAGCAGTTTACTCTCTGGGGCCAACGTCCTGACTTTC. The rearrangement links TRBV28 to TRBJ2-6, with D uncertain. The V and J ends lost 2 bases and 0 bases respectively, with 2 bases between them. CDR1 and CDR2 (germline): MDHEN, SYDVKM. The CDR3 is made up of 14 amino acids.

As for this clone: At one end the junction does not follow the germline gene, possibly because of a read error. The chain has TRBV12-3 or TRBV12-4 and TRBJ1-2; D call uncertain. CDR3 length: 12 amino acids. The CDR3 sequence: CASSLSDTAEVF. The CDR3 nucleotides read TGTGCCAGCAGTTTAAGTGACACGGCGGAGGTTTTC.

The chain has TRBV6-5 and TRBJ2-7; a weak D match, TRBD2 (6 bases). This CDR3 has 16 residues. Trimming cost V 0 bases and J 3 bases, with 15 bases left between them. CDR1 and CDR2 from the germline V gene are MNHEY and SVGAGI. Written as DNA, the CDR3 is TGTGCCAGCAGTTACTCACGGCGCGGGGCAGTCTACGAGCAGTACTTC. Residues: CASSYSRRGAVYEQYF.

This clone was counted a single time. This chain joins TRBV11-2 and TRBJ2-5; tentatively, D is TRBD1 (5 bases). Trimming took 1 base from V and 7 from J, leaving 10 bases between them. The CDR3 spans 13 residues. The germline CDR1 and CDR2 sequences are SGHAT and FQNNGV. The CDR3 sequence is CASSLVPTGTQYF. The CDR3 nucleotides read TGTGCCAGCAGCTTAGTCCCAACAGGGACCCAGTACTTC.

This clone was detected only once. The chain combines TRBV6-4 with TRBJ2-7; D perhaps matches TRBD1 (6 bases). This CDR3 contains 15 residues. The V and J ends lost 7 bases and 5 bases respectively, with 21 bases between them. Germline V gene sequence: CDR1 MRHNA, CDR2 SNTAGT. Here the CDR3 reads CASTAPGEAKDEQYF. CDR3 DNA: TGTGCCAGCACTGCCCCAGGGGAAGCGAAGGACGAGCAGTACTTC.

This rearrangement joins TRBV24-1 to TRBJ2-6; no clear D gene. Trimming shortened V by 3 bases and J by 1 base, and 9 bases separated the two germline ends. CDR1 is KGHDR, CDR2 SFDVKD, per germline. The CDR3 loop spans 16 amino acids. Here the CDR3 reads CATSDTTISGANVLTF. The CDR3 DNA sequence: TGTGCCACCAGTGATACAACGATATCTGGGGCCAACGTCCTGACTTTC.

The V call is TRBV10-3, the J call TRBJ1-4; D is possibly TRBD1 (5 bases). Per the germline V gene, CDR1 is ENHRY and CDR2 is SYGVKD. The CDR3 loop spans 15 amino acids. V lost 2 bases, J lost 8 bases, and 15 bases lay in between. This chain's CDR3 is CAISETGLEVEKLFF. CDR3 DNA: TGTGCCATCAGTGAGACGGGACTGGAAGTCGAAAAACTGTTTTTT.

The chain links TRBV12-5 to TRBJ2-7; D is ambiguous. The V gene lost 8 bases and the J gene lost 6 bases, with 8 bases spanning the gap. The length of the CDR3 is 10 residues. Per the germline V gene, CDR1 is LGHNT and CDR2 is FRNRAP. Here the CDR3 DNA reads TGTGCTAGTCTAACCACCGAGCAGTACTTC. Translation gives CASLTTEQYF.

This clone was seen just once. One end of the junction varies from germline; a read error may be responsible. The V and J genes are TRBV7-9 and TRBJ1-1, with 7 positions matching TRBD1. Germline CDR1 is SEHNR and CDR2 is FQNEAQ (reference sequence). The CDR3 runs 11 residues. Here the CDR3 reads CASSLSGQPNF. In DNA form, the CDR3 reads TGTGCCAGCAGCTTGTCGGGACAGCCAAACTTT. The entire variable domain, with the rest obtained from reference TRBV7-9 and TRBJ1-1, is as follows: DTGVSQNPRHKITKRGQNVTFRCDPISEHNRLYWYRQTLGQGPEFLTYFQNEAQLEKSRLLSDRFSAERPKGSFSTLEIQRTEQGDSAMYLCASSLSGQPNFGQGTRLTVV.

The rearrangement joins TRBV5-1 to TRBJ2-3, with D maybe TRBD2 (5 bases). The CDR3 sequence is 16 residues long. The germline gives CDR1 SGHRS, CDR2 YFSETQ. Trimming removed 4 bases from V and 2 bases from J, with 17 bases in between. The CDR3, as DNA: TGCGCCAGCAGCCCACCAACTAGTGGTCCCACAGATACGCAGTATTTT. As protein: CASSPPTSGPTDTQYF.

This clone was found a few times. The rearrangement uses TRBV5-1 and TRBJ2-7, with D unresolved. The CDR3 sequence is 13 residues long. CDR1 SGHRS and CDR2 YFSETQ come from the germline V gene. V lost 4 bases, J lost 5 bases, and 13 bases lay in between. The CDR3 reads CASSRESLNEQYF. The CDR3 DNA reads TGCGCCAGCAGCCGCGAATCTTTAAACGAGCAGTACTTC.

This chain links TRBV7-2 with TRBJ1-5; 7 bases are a match to TRBD1. CDR3 length: 15 residues. V shed 1 base, J shed 1 base, and the junction held 1 base outside the gene matches. CDR1 SGHTA and CDR2 FQGNSA come from the germline V gene. This CDR3 reads CASSLEGASNQPQHF. CDR3 sequence (DNA): TGTGCCAGCAGCTTAGAGGGGGCAAGCAATCAGCCCCAGCATTTT.

The chain couples TRBV19 to TRBJ1-1, with 7 bases identical to TRBD1. Germline-derived CDR1 and CDR2 are LNHDA and SQIVND (reference sequence). V lost 6 bases, J lost 8 bases, and 6 bases stayed unmatched. The CDR3 totals 12 residues. This CDR3 reads CASSGRGLEAFF. Here the CDR3 DNA reads TGTGCCAGTAGCGGCAGGGGGTTAGAAGCTTTCTTT.

The rearrangement joins TRBV5-4 to TRBJ1-3; possibly TRBD1 for D (5 bases). CDR3 length: 15 residues. The germline gives CDR1 SGHNT, CDR2 YYREEE (reference sequence). Trimming removed 4 bases at V and 0 bases at J, with 11 bases between. The CDR3 loop is CASSPGVASGNTIYF. CDR3 sequence (DNA): TGTGCCAGCAGCCCGGGGGTGGCCTCTGGAAACACCATATATTTT. Full variable domain (outside the CDR3, taken from reference TRBV5-4 and TRBJ1-3): ETGVTQSPTHLIKTRGQQVTLRCSSQSGHNTVSWYQQALGQGPQFIFQYYREEENGRGNFPPRFSGLQFPNYSSELNVNALELDDSALYLCASSPGVASGNTIYFGEGSWLTVV.

J is TRBJ2-7 and V is TRBV5-4, with 8 nucleotides matching TRBD1. Germline V gene lookup returns CDR1 SGHNT and CDR2 YYREEE (reference sequence). The CDR3 sequence is 17 residues long. The junction had 10 bases not matched to a gene; V was cut back by 0 bases and J by 2 bases. CDR3 protein: CASSLGVPGGIPYEQYF. The CDR3 DNA sequence: TGTGCCAGCAGCTTGGGAGTCCCAGGGGGCATCCCCTACGAGCAGTACTTC.

The genes are TRBV6-5 and TRBJ1-5, with D tentatively TRBD1 (5 bases). Trimming stripped 5 bases from V and 9 bases from J, with 17 bases between. The CDR3 totals 14 residues. Germline CDR1 is MNHEY and CDR2 is SVGAGI. DNA of the CDR3: TGTGCCAGCAGTCCAGCAGGGTTAGGTGTGCCCCAGCATTTT. This codes for CASSPAGLGVPQHF.

The chain uses TRBV6-2 or TRBV6-3 and TRBJ2-1; D remains unclear. In germline, CDR1 is MNHEY, CDR2 SVGEGT. Trimming cost V 0 bases and J 4 bases, with 7 bases left between them. CDR3 length: 14 residues. CDR3 nucleotide sequence: TGTGCCAGCAGTTACTCGAACAAGTACAATGAGCAGTTCTTC. The encoded protein is CASSYSNKYNEQFF.

The table lists this clone with a few counts. The chain is built from TRBV6-5 and TRBJ1-2, with 9 bases aligning to TRBD1. Looked up from germline, CDR1 is MNHEY and CDR2 is SVGAGI. The CDR3 covers 13 residues. The J segment lost 4 bases and the V segment lost 5 bases, leaving 2 bases of the junction unmatched. The CDR3 DNA follows: TGTGCCAGCAGTCAGGGACAGGGCTATGGCTACACCTTC. This codes for CASSQGQGYGYTF.

This clone was recorded only once. This chain joins TRBV30 and TRBJ1-3; D is possibly TRBD1 (5 bases). This CDR3 comprises 14 residues. The germline V gene encodes CDR1 GTSNPN and CDR2 SVGIG (reference sequence). The CDR3 nucleotides are TGTGTTTTGGGGGGACTAGACGCTGGAAACACCATATATTTT. Translating it yields CVLGGLDAGNTIYF. Full variable domain (missing parts from reference TRBV30 and TRBJ1-3): SQTIHQWPATLVQPVGSPLSLECTVEGTSNPNLYWYRQAAGRGLQLLFYSVGIGQISSEVPQNLSASRPQDRQFILSSKKLLLSDSGFYLCVLGGLDAGNTIYFGEGSWLTVV.

This chain links TRBV2 with TRBJ2-1; 11 bases are a match to TRBD2. This CDR3 is 16 amino acids long. The V gene's germline CDR1 is SNHLY and CDR2 FYNNEI. Unmatched junction bases numbered 7, after V lost 7 bases and J lost 2 bases. The DNA of the CDR3 is TGTGCCAGCACCGTTGGACTAGCGGGCGCCTACAATGAGCAGTTCTTC. This gives the protein CASTVGLAGAYNEQFF. The full variable domain, rest sourced from reference TRBV2 and TRBJ2-1, is EPEVTQTPSHQVTQMGQEVILRCVPISNHLYFYWYRQILGQKVEFLVSFYNNEISEKSEIFDDQFSVERPDGSNFTLKIRSTKLEDSAMYFCASTVGLAGAYNEQFFGPGTRLTVL.

The chain links TRBV19 to TRBJ2-6, with a weak D call TRBD2 (5 bases). CDR3 length equals 16 residues. Germline CDR1 is LNHDA and CDR2 is SQIVND (reference sequence). Trimming removed 3 bases from V and 0 bases from J, with 9 bases in between. CDR3 region: CASSISGSSGANVLTF. In DNA form, the CDR3 reads TGTGCCAGTAGTATTTCGGGAAGCTCTGGGGCCAACGTCCTGACTTTC.

The rearrangement uses TRBV15 and TRBJ2-7, with 9 bases identical to TRBD2. The CDR3 consists of 16 residues. The junction had 5 bases not matched to a gene; V was cut back by 0 bases and J by 2 bases. From germline, CDR1 is LNHNV and CDR2 YYDKDF (reference sequence). The CDR3 DNA reads TGTGCCACCAGCAGAGATCCCGGCGGGAGGGCCTACGAGCAGTACTTC. Encoded protein: CATSRDPGGRAYEQYF.